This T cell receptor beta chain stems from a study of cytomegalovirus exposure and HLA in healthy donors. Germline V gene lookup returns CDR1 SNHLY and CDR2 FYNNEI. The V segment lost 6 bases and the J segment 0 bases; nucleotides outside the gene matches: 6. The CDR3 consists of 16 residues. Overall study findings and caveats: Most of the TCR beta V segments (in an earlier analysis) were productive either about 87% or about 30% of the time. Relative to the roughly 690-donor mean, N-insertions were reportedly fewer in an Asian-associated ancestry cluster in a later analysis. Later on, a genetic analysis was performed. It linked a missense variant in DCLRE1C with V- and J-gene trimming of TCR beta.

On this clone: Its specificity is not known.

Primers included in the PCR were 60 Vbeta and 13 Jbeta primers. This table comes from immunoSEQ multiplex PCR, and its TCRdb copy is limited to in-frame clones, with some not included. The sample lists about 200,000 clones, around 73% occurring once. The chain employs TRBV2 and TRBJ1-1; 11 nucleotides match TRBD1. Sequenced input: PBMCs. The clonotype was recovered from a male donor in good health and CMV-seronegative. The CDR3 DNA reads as TGTGCCAGCAGCCCGGGACAGGGGGAGATGAACACTGAAGCTTTCTTT. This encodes CASSPGQGEMNTEAFF. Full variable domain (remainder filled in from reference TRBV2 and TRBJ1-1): EPEVTQTPSHQVTQMGQEVILRCVPISNHLYFYWYRQILGQKVEFLVSFYNNEISEKSEIFDDQFSVERPDGSNFTLKIRSTKLEDSAMYFCASSPGQGEMNTEAFFGQGTRLTVV.